The 23 T cell receptor beta chains presented below share a single source sample, sequenced in a study of OX40 agonist ivuxolimab in advanced cancers. TCRdb keeps only in-frame clones here, not all; method: immunoSEQ multiplex PCR. The repertoire holds under 100,000 clones, with over 75% as singletons. Source: CD4+ or CD8+ T cells sorted from blood, taken in a trial of the OX40 agonist ivuxolimab. All receptors come from an adult with an advanced solid tumor such as melanoma, head and neck, liver or kidney cancer.

This clone occurred a few times. This chain connects TRBV5-4 to TRBJ2-1, with TRBD1 matching over 9 bases. From germline, CDR1 is SGHNT and CDR2 YYREEE (reference sequence). J gave up 7 bases and V 0 bases, and 8 bases lay outside the gene matches. CDR3 length equals 16 residues. Written as DNA, the CDR3 is TGTGCCAGCAGCTTGGGGGCCACAGGGGGCCGGAATGAGCAGTTCTTC. Protein: CASSLGATGGRNEQFF.

This chain uses TRBV19 with TRBJ1-5; possibly TRBD1 for D (5 bases). Trimming left V 3 bases short and J 11 bases short, with 20 bases between. CDR3 length equals 15 residues. CDR1 is LNHDA and CDR2 is SQIVND in the germline V gene (reference sequence). Here the CDR3 reads CASSIAGVVWGAQHF. The CDR3, as DNA: TGTGCCAGTAGTATCGCGGGGGTCGTCTGGGGGGCCCAGCATTTT.

V is TRBV7-2 and J is TRBJ2-3, with 14 bases identical to TRBD2. The CDR3 consists of 16 residues. V trimming: 5 bases; J trimming: 4 bases; junction bases outside the gene matches: 5. CDR1 SGHTA and CDR2 FQGNSA come from the germline V gene. This CDR3 is CASSTGLAGVADTQYF. The CDR3 DNA is TGTGCCAGCAGCACGGGACTAGCGGGAGTGGCAGATACGCAGTATTTT. Complete variable domain (other parts from reference TRBV7-2 and TRBJ2-3): GAGVSQSPSNKVTEKGKDVELRCDPISGHTALYWYRQSLGQGLEFLIYFQGNSAPDKSGLPSDRFSAERTGGSVSTLTIQRTQQEDSAVYLCASSTGLAGVADTQYFGPGTRLTVL.

The chain joins TRBV7-3 to TRBJ2-1, with D perhaps given as TRBD1 or TRBD2 (5 bases each). This CDR3 has 15 residues. The germline gives CDR1 SGHTA, CDR2 FQGTGA. Trimming removed 2 bases from V and 2 bases from J, with 10 bases in between. In DNA, the CDR3 is TGTGCCAGCAGCTTAGTCCGAGGGGCCTACAATGAGCAGTTCTTC. It encodes CASSLVRGAYNEQFF.

This clone was counted a few times. This rearrangement joins TRBV25-1 to TRBJ1-3; weak D call: TRBD1 (6 bases). The CDR3 length is 16 residues. Trimming took off 2 bases at V and 0 bases at J, with 11 bases between the two ends. CDR1 is MGHDK, CDR2 SYGVNS, per germline. DNA of the CDR3: TGTGCCAGCAGTGAAGGGTGGGACATCTCTGGAAACACCATATATTTT. Translation: CASSEGWDISGNTIYF.

The chain employs TRBV7-2 and TRBJ2-5, with 12 bases aligning to TRBD2. The germline gives CDR1 SGHTA, CDR2 FQGNSA. This CDR3 has 15 residues. Germline trimming cut 6 bases from V and 5 bases from J; bases unmatched to any gene: 7. CDR3 sequence reads: CASSLTSGSVETQYF. CDR3 in DNA: TGTGCCAGCAGTTTGACTAGCGGGAGTGTGGAGACCCAGTACTTC. Using reference TRBV7-2 and TRBJ2-5 for the parts outside the CDR3, the full variable domain is GAGVSQSPSNKVTEKGKDVELRCDPISGHTALYWYRQSLGQGLEFLIYFQGNSAPDKSGLPSDRFSAERTGGSVSTLTIQRTQQEDSAVYLCASSLTSGSVETQYFGPGTRLLVL.

The chain links TRBV7-8 to TRBJ1-1, with D hard to call. The CDR3 covers 17 residues. V was trimmed by 4 bases and J by 0 bases, leaving 18 bases between them. Germline assignment: CDR1 SGHVS and CDR2 FQNEAQ. The DNA for the CDR3 is TGTGCCAGCAGCTCCCCAACCGGGCAGGTTTTGAACACTGAAGCTTTCTTT. This encodes CASSSPTGQVLNTEAFF.

CDR3: CASSGSGTTLYNEQFF. The CDR3 DNA is TGTGCCAGCAGCGGGTCCGGGACTACCCTTTACAATGAGCAGTTCTTC. The V call is TRBV5-4, the J call TRBJ2-1; 7 bases agree with TRBD2. The CDR3 runs 16 residues. Germline CDR1 is SGHNT and CDR2 is YYREEE (reference sequence). Trimming at V came to 4 bases and at J to 4 bases, leaving 11 bases not matched to a gene. The full variable domain, in which reference TRBV5-4 and TRBJ2-1 provide the parts outside the CDR3, is ETGVTQSPTHLIKTRGQQVTLRCSSQSGHNTVSWYQQALGQGPQFIFQYYREEENGRGNFPPRFSGLQFPNYSSELNVNALELDDSALYLCASSGSGTTLYNEQFFGPGTRLTVL.

This chain connects TRBV28 to TRBJ1-2; D uncertain. Germline CDR1 and CDR2: MDHEN and SYDVKM. V lost 3 bases to trimming and J lost 5 bases, with 16 bases between them. The CDR3 length is 15 residues. The CDR3 region is CASSLKFMGRYGYTF. CDR3 DNA sequence: TGTGCCAGCAGTTTGAAGTTCATGGGTAGATATGGCTACACCTTC.

The DNA for the CDR3 is TGTGCCAGCAGCTTAGCCCGGGGGCGCGGGAGACATGAGCAGTTCTTC. This gives the protein CASSLARGRGRHEQFF. This chain links TRBV11-2 with TRBJ2-1, with a possible D match to TRBD2 (7 bases). V lost 1 base and J 8 bases, leaving 18 bases between the germline ends. The CDR3 covers 16 residues. CDR1 is SGHAT, CDR2 FQNNGV, per germline.

This chain connects TRBV5-1 to TRBJ1-4; TRBD1 matches at 9 bases. V was pared by 4 bases and J by 5 bases, with 9 bases of the junction left unmatched. The CDR3 has 16 residues. Germline V lookup: CDR1 SGHRS, CDR2 YFSETQ. CDR3 in amino acids: CASSEQGAVQNEKLFF. The CDR3 DNA reads as TGCGCCAGCAGCGAACAGGGGGCTGTACAAAATGAAAAACTGTTTTTT.

This chain joins TRBV28 and TRBJ2-7; D might be TRBD1 (6 bases). The CDR3 runs to 16 residues. V was shortened by 6 bases and J by 4 bases, with 22 bases between the two germline ends. The germline gives CDR1 MDHEN, CDR2 SYDVKM. The CDR3, as DNA: TGTGCCAGCAGCCCCGGCCAGGGGAACTTACTTTACGAGCAGTACTTC. It codes for CASSPGQGNLLYEQYF. The whole variable domain, remainder taken from reference TRBV28 and TRBJ2-7, is DVKVTQSSRYLVKRTGEKVFLECVQDMDHENMFWYRQDPGLGLRLIYFSYDVKMKEKGDIPEGYSVSREKKERFSLILESASTNQTSMYLCASSPGQGNLLYEQYFGPGTRLTVT.

The CDR3 sequence is CASSRKVAGLDEQYF. Here the CDR3 DNA reads TGTGCCAGCAGCAGGAAGGTAGCGGGACTCGACGAGCAGTACTTC. J is TRBJ2-7 and V is TRBV14; 8 bases map to TRBD2. Trimming took 5 bases from V and 5 from J; bases not matched to a gene: 11. The CDR3 runs to 15 residues. The germline V gene has CDR1 SGHDN and CDR2 FVKESK.

J is TRBJ1-1 and V is TRBV2, with 7 positions matching TRBD1. V lost 4 bases to trimming and J lost 10 bases; unmatched junction nucleotides: 6. The CDR3 extends over 12 amino acids. Germline CDR1 SNHLY, CDR2 FYNNEI. CDR3 DNA: TGTGCCAGCAGTGGAGACAGGGTCCTAGCTTTCTTT. This codes for CASSGDRVLAFF.

J is TRBJ1-3 and V is TRBV30; 8 nucleotides agree with TRBD1. This CDR3 comprises 18 residues. V shed 5 bases, J shed 0 bases, and the junction held 15 bases outside the gene matches. Germline CDR1 reads GTSNPN; CDR2 reads SVGIG (reference sequence). The CDR3 spells CAWWTGRASAVSGNTIYF. In DNA, the CDR3 is TGTGCCTGGTGGACAGGGCGGGCCTCCGCCGTCTCTGGAAACACCATATATTTT. Full variable domain (outside the CDR3, taken from reference TRBV30 and TRBJ1-3): SQTIHQWPATLVQPVGSPLSLECTVEGTSNPNLYWYRQAAGRGLQLLFYSVGIGQISSEVPQNLSASRPQDRQFILSSKKLLLSDSGFYLCAWWTGRASAVSGNTIYFGEGSWLTVV.

This rearrangement joins TRBV30 to TRBJ1-5; weak D call: TRBD1 (5 bases). The V gene lost 5 bases and the J gene lost 6 bases, with 14 bases spanning the gap. This CDR3 has 13 residues. In germline, CDR1 is GTSNPN, CDR2 SVGIG (reference sequence). For the CDR3, the DNA is TGTGCCTGGGCGAGGCAGGGAGGTCAGCCCCAGCATTTT. Protein sequence: CAWARQGGQPQHF.

The CDR3 region is CASRGEGGQPQHF. The CDR3 DNA reads as TGTGCCAGCAGGGGGGAGGGAGGTCAGCCCCAGCATTTT. The chain recombines TRBV7-8 with TRBJ1-5; D is perhaps TRBD1 (5 bases). CDR3 size: 13 residues. Trimming removed 6 bases from V and 6 bases from J, with 12 bases in between. Germline V CDR1 and CDR2: SGHVS, FQNEAQ.

The CDR3 bases are TGTGCCAGCAGCACCCGCCGGGGACAGGGGAGGGAAAAACTGTTTTTT. This translates into CASSTRRGQGREKLFF. The chain recombines TRBV5-6 with TRBJ1-4; 10 bases match TRBD1. V trimming: 4 bases; J trimming: 8 bases; junction bases outside the gene matches: 11. This CDR3 has 16 residues. Germline CDR1 and CDR2: SGHDT and YYEEEE.

This clone was recorded only once. The chain is built from TRBV5-1 and TRBJ2-7; no reliable D call. V was pared by 0 bases and J by 2 bases, with 9 bases between. This CDR3 region has 14 residues. The germline gives CDR1 SGHRS, CDR2 YFSETQ. The CDR3 sequence: CASSLGSMTYEQYF. The CDR3 DNA sequence: TGCGCCAGCAGCTTGGGTAGCATGACCTACGAGCAGTACTTC.

The chain employs TRBV11-2 and TRBJ2-5; 8 bases fit TRBD2. This CDR3 region has 16 residues. The junction had 10 bases not matched to a gene; V was cut back by 5 bases and J by 2 bases. CDR1 is SGHAT and CDR2 is FQNNGV in the germline V gene. For the CDR3, the DNA is TGTGCCAGCAGCCCGAGCGGGGGAGGGGTACAAGAGACCCAGTACTTC. Its protein is CASSPSGGGVQETQYF.

The chain recombines TRBV6-5 with TRBJ2-3, with D maybe TRBD2 (5 bases). Germline loops: CDR1 MNHEY, CDR2 SVGAGI. V lost 2 bases to trimming and J lost 11 bases, with 14 bases between them. CDR3 length: 13 residues. The CDR3 protein is CASSYPSTREQYF. In DNA form, the CDR3 reads TGTGCCAGCAGTTACCCCTCCACTCGGGAGCAGTATTTT.

This chain connects TRBV10-2 to TRBJ2-1; D not resolved. The CDR3 runs to 15 residues. Germline values: CDR1 WSHSY, CDR2 SAAADI. The germline V and J ends were trimmed by 8 bases and 9 bases, with 23 bases remaining between them. This CDR3 is CASGDGQVRLSEQFF. The CDR3 region has the DNA TGCGCCAGCGGAGATGGGCAGGTTCGTTTGAGTGAGCAGTTCTTC.

The V and J genes are TRBV10-1 and TRBJ1-1; the match to TRBD1 covers 7 bases. The CDR3 totals 13 residues. Germline values: CDR1 WNHNN, CDR2 SYGVQD (reference sequence). V dropped 6 bases and J dropped 1; count of bases not matched to a gene: 2. CDR3 loop: CASRQGTNTEAFF. In DNA form, the CDR3 reads TGCGCCAGCAGACAGGGGACGAACACTGAAGCTTTCTTT.